This T cell receptor (beta chain) was profiled in a study of blood T cell repertoires in COVID-19. Recruitment covered about 25 US areas and drew participants whose ages spanned about 18 to 100 years. Donors were grouped by their self-reported clinical history. Original data processing: Reference gene primers were amplified, and this amplification served to estimate nucleated cell counts. Libraries were prepared by immunoSEQ multiplex PCR; TCRdb keeps only in-frame clonotypes and omits some of them. V and J calls and clone size are those listed in that table; D and trimming were worked out from the DNA. Of roughly 200,000 clones listed, 80% to 90% are singletons. V shed 6 bases and J 10 bases; nucleotides not matched to a gene: 16. Per germline, CDR1 MNHEY and CDR2 SVGEGT. CDR3 size: 16 residues.

Sequencing input: PBMCs or T cells enriched from blood (not recorded which). The sequence was obtained from a woman in her forties with acute COVID-19. The J gene is TRBJ2-1, the V gene TRBV6-2 or TRBV6-3, with TRBD2 matching 9 bases. Here the CDR3 DNA reads TGTGCCAGCAGCAACCTGATGTTAGCGGGGGTTGGGGAGCAGTTCTTC. It codes for CASSNLMLAGVGEQFF.